This T cell receptor beta chain appears in the sequencing data of a study of blood T cell repertoires in COVID-19. Overall study: The United States, Italy and Spain supplied acute and convalescent COVID-19 samples. T cells, B-cell-depleted T cells, or PBMCs provided the cDNA or gDNA that served as material.

Authors' analysis steps: Nucleated cell number was recorded as an estimate derived from reference gene primer amplification. This table comes from immunoSEQ multiplex PCR, and its TCRdb copy is limited to in-frame clones, with some not included. D and trimming were read from the DNA, whereas the V and J calls and clone size are those reported in that table. The table records under 300,000 clones, roughly 83% of them present only once. V lost 6 bases to trimming and J lost 8 bases, with 13 bases between them. This CDR3 contains 12 residues. The sample taken for sequencing was peripheral blood. The chain couples TRBV12-3 or TRBV12-4 to TRBJ1-1; D is unresolved. This clonotype originated in a woman aged 80 or older with acute or convalescent COVID-19. The CDR3 nucleotides read TGTGCCAGCAGCCGGGAGGGTGCAGAAGCTTTCTTT. Protein sequence: CASSREGAEAFF.